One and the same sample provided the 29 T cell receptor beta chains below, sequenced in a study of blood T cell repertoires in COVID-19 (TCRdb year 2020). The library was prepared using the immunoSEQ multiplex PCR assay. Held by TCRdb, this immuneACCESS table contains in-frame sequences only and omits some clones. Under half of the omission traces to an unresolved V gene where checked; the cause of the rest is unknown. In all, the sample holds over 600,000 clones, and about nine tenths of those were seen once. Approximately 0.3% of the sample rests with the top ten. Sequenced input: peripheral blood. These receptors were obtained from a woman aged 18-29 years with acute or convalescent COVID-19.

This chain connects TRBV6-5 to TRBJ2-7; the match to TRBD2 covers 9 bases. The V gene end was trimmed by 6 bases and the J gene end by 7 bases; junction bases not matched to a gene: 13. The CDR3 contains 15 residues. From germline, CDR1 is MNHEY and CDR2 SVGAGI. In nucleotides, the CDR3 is TGTGCCAGCAGCCGCGGGGGGGGCCCCGAGGGAGAGCAGTACTTC. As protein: CASSRGGGPEGEQYF.

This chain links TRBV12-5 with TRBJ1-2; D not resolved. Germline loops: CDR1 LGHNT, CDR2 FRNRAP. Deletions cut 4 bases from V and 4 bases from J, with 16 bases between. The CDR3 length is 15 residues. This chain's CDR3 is CASGSPTTPTYGYTF. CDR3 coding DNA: TGTGCTAGTGGTTCCCCGACAACCCCTACCTATGGCTACACCTTC.

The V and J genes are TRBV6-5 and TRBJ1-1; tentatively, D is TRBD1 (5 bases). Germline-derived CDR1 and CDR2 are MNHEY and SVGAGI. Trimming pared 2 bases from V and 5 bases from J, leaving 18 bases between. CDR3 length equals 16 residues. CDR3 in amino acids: CASSYEMYAGVTEAFF. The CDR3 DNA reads TGTGCCAGCAGTTACGAAATGTATGCGGGGGTGACTGAAGCTTTCTTT.

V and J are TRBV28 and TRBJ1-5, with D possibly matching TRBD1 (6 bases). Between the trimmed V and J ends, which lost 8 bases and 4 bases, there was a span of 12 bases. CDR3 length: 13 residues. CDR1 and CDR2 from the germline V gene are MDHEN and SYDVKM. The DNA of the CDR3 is TGTGCCAGCCGGCAGGGGATAAATCAGCCCCAGCATTTT. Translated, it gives CASRQGINQPQHF.

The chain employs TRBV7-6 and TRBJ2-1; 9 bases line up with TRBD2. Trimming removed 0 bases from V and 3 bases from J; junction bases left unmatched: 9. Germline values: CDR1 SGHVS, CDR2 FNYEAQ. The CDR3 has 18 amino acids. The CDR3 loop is CASSLAAEGSGGYNEQFF. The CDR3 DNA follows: TGTGCCAGCAGCTTAGCCGCTGAGGGTAGCGGGGGCTACAATGAGCAGTTCTTC.

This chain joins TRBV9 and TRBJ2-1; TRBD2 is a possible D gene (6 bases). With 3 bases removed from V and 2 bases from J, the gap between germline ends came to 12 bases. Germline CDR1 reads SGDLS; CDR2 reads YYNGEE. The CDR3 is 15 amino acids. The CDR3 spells CASSDRGSTYNEQFF. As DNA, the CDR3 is TGTGCCAGCAGCGACCGGGGGTCCACCTACAATGAGCAGTTCTTC.

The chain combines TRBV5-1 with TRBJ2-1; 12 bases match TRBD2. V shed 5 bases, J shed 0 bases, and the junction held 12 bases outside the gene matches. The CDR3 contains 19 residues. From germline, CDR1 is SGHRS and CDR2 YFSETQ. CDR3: CASSLTSGGPRGSYNEQFF. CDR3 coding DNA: TGCGCCAGCAGTCTGACTAGCGGGGGCCCCAGGGGCTCCTACAATGAGCAGTTCTTC.

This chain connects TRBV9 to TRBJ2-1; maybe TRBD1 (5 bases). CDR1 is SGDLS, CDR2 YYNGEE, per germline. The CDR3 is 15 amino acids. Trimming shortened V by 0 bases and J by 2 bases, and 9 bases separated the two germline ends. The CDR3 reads CASSVEAGPYNEQFF. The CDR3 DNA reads TGTGCCAGCAGCGTAGAGGCAGGGCCCTACAATGAGCAGTTCTTC.

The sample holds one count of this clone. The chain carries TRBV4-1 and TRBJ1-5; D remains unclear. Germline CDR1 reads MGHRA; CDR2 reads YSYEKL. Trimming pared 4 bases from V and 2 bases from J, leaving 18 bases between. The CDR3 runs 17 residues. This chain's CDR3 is CASSLGVASSGNQPQHF. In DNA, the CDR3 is TGCGCCAGCAGCCTAGGAGTGGCGTCCTCGGGCAATCAGCCCCAGCATTTT.

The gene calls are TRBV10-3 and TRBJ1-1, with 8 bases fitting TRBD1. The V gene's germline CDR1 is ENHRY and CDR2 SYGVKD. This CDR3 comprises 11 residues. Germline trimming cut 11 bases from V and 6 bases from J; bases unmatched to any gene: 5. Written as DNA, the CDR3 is TGTGCCTCATCAGGGGGCCCTGAAGCTTTCTTT. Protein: CASSGGPEAFF.

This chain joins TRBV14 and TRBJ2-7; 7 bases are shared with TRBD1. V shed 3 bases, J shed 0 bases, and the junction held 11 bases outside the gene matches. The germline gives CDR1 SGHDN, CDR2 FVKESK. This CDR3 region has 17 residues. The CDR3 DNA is TGTGCCAGCAGCCAGGAGTCCGGGACAGCTATCTCCTACGAGCAGTACTTC. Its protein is CASSQESGTAISYEQYF.

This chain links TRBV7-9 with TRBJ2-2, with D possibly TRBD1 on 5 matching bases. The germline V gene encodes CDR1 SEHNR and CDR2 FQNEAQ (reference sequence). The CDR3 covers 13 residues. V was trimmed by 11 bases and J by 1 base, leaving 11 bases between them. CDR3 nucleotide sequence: TGTGCCGAAGGGCAGGGGAACACCGGGGAGCTGTTTTTT. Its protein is CAEGQGNTGELFF.

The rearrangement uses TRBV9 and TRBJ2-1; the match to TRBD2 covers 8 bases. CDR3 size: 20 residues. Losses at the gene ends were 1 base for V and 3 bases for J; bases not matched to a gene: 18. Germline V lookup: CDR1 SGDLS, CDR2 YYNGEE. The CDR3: CASSVREGVAGKKFYNEQFF. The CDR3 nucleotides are TGTGCCAGCAGCGTACGGGAGGGAGTAGCGGGGAAGAAATTCTACAATGAGCAGTTCTTC. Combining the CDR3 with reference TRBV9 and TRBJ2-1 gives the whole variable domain DSGVTQTPKHLITATGQRVTLRCSPRSGDLSVYWYQQSLDQGLQFLIQYYNGEERAKGNILERFSAQQFPDLHSELNLSSLELGDSALYFCASSVREGVAGKKFYNEQFFGPGTRLTVL.

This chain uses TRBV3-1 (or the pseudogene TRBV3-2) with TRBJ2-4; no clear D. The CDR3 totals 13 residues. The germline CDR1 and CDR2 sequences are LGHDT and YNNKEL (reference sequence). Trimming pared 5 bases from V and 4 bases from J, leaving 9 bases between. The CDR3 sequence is CASSSPPKNIQYF. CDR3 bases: TGTGCCAGCAGCAGCCCCCCGAAAAACATTCAGTACTTC.

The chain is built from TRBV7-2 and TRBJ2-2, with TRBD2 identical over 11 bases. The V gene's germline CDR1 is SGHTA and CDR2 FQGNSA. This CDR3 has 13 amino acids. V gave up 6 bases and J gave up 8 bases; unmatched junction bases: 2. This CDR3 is CASRLAGAGELFF. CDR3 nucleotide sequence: TGTGCCAGCAGACTAGCGGGGGCAGGGGAGCTGTTTTTT.

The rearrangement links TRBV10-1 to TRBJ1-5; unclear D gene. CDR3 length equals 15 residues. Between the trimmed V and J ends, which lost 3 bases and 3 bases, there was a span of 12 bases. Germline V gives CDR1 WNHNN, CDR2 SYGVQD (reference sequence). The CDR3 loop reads CASSDFTDINQPQHF. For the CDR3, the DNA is TGCGCCAGCAGTGATTTTACTGACATCAATCAGCCCCAGCATTTT.

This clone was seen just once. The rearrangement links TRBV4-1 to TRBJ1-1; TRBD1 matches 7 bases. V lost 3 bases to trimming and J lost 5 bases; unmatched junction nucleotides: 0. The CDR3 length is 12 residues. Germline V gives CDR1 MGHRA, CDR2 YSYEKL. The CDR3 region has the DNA TGCGCCAGCAGCCAGACAGGGACTGAAGCTTTCTTT. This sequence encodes CASSQTGTEAFF.

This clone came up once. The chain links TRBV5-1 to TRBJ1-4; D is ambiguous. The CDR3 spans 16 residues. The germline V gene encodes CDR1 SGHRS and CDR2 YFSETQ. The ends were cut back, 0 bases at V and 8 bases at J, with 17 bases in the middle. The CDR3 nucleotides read TGCGCCAGCAGCTTGGAGGCCACCGGATCGGGGGAAAAACTGTTTTTT. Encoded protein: CASSLEATGSGEKLFF.

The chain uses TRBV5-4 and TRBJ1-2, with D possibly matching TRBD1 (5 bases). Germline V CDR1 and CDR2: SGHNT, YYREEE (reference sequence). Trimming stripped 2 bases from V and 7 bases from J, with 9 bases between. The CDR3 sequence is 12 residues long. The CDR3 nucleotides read TGTGCCAGCAGCTTCTCCGGGGGTGGCTACACCTTC. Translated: CASSFSGGGYTF.

CDR3 region: CASSNWNRDYGYTF. The CDR3 DNA reads TGTGCCAGTAGTAACTGGAACAGGGACTATGGCTACACCTTC. The chain links TRBV19 to TRBJ1-2, with D maybe TRBD1 (6 bases). This CDR3 is built from 14 residues. The V gene lost 4 bases and the J gene lost 3 bases, with 12 bases spanning the gap. CDR1 is LNHDA, CDR2 SQIVND, per germline (reference sequence). Variable domain in full (rest from reference TRBV19 and TRBJ1-2): DGGITQSPKYLFRKEGQNVTLSCEQNLNHDAMYWYRQDPGQGLRLIYYSQIVNDFQKGDIAEGYSVSREKKESFPLTVTSAQKNPTAFYLCASSNWNRDYGYTFGSGTRLTVV.

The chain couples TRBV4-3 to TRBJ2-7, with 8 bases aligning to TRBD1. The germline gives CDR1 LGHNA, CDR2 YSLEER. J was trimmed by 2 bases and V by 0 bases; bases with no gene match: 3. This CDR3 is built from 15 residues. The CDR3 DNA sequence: TGCGCCAGCAGCCAAGATCAGGGGGCTGCCTACGAGCAGTACTTC. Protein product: CASSQDQGAAYEQYF.

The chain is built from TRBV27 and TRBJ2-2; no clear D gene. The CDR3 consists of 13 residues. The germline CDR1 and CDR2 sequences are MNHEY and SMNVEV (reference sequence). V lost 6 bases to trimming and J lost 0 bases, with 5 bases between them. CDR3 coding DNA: TGTGCCAGCAGGAGGCCGAACACCGGGGAGCTGTTTTTT. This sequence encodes CASRRPNTGELFF.

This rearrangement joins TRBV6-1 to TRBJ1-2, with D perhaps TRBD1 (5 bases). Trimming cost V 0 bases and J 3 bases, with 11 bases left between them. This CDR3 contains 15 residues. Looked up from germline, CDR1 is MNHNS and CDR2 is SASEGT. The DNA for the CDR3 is TGTGCCAGCAGTGAAGCGGTGGGACTGCACTATGGCTACACCTTC. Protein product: CASSEAVGLHYGYTF.

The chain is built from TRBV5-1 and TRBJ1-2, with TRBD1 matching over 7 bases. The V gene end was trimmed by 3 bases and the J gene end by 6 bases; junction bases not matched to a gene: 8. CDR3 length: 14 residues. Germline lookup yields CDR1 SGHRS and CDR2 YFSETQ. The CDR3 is CASSSYPGTDGYTF. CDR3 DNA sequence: TGCGCCAGCAGCTCCTATCCCGGGACAGATGGCTACACCTTC.

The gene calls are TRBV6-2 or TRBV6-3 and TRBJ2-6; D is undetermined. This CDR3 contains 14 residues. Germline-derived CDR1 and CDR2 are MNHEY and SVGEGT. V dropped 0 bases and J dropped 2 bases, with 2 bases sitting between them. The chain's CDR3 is CASSYSTGANVLTF. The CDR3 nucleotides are TGTGCCAGCAGTTACTCCACTGGGGCCAACGTCCTGACTTTC.

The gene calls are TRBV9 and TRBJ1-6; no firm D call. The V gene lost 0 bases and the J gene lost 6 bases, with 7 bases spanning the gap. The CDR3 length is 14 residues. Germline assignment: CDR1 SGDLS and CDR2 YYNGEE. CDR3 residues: CASSVGVGNSPLHF. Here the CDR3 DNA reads TGTGCCAGCAGCGTAGGAGTCGGTAATTCACCCCTCCACTTT.

CDR3 DNA: TGTGCCACCAGCAGAGAGTTGGTTGGACAGGGGTTTTCTGAAAAACTGTTTTTT. Translated: CATSRELVGQGFSEKLFF. The chain uses TRBV15 and TRBJ1-4, with 9 positions matching TRBD1. CDR3 length: 18 amino acids. Germline CDR1 LNHNV, CDR2 YYDKDF (reference sequence). The J segment lost 7 bases and the V segment lost 0 bases, leaving 12 bases of the junction unmatched.

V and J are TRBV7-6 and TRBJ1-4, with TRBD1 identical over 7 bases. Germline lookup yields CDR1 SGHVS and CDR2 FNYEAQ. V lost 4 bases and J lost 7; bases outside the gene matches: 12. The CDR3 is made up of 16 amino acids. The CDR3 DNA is TGTGCCAGCAGCTCAAAGCCCAGGGGGGCTGCTGAAAAACTGTTTTTT. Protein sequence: CASSSKPRGAAEKLFF. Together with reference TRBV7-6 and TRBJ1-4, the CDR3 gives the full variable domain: GAGVSQSPRYKVTKRGQDVALRCDPISGHVSLYWYRQALGQGPEFLTYFNYEAQQDKSGLPNDRFSAERPEGSISTLTIQRTEQRDSAMYRCASSSKPRGAAEKLFFGSGTQLSVL.

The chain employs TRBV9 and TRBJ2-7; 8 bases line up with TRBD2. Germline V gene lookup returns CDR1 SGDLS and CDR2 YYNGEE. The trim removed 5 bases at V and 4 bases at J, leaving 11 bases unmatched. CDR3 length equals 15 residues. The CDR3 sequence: CASSLQAGTSYEQYF. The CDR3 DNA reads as TGTGCCAGCAGTTTGCAAGCCGGGACTAGTTACGAGCAGTACTTC. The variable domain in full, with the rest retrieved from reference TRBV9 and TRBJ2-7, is DSGVTQTPKHLITATGQRVTLRCSPRSGDLSVYWYQQSLDQGLQFLIQYYNGEERAKGNILERFSAQQFPDLHSELNLSSLELGDSALYFCASSLQAGTSYEQYFGPGTRLTVT.